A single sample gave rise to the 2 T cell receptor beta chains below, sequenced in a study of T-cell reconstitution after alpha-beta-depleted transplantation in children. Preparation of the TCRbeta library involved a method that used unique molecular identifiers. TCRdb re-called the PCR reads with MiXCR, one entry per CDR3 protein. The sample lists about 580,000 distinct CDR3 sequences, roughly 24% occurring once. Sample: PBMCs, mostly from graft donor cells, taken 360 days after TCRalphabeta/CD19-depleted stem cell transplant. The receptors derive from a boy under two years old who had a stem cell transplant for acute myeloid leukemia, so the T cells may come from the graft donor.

This chain's CDR3 is CSASSGQGITDTQYF. In DNA, the CDR3 is TGCAGTGCTAGCTCCGGACAGGGGATCACAGATACGCAGTATTTT. The V gene is TRBV20-1, the J gene TRBJ2-3, with 9 bases identical to TRBD1. The CDR3 is 15 residues long. Germline CDR1 is DFQATT and CDR2 is SNEGSKA (reference sequence). The V and J ends lost 3 bases and 2 bases, in that order; junction bases with no gene match: 6.

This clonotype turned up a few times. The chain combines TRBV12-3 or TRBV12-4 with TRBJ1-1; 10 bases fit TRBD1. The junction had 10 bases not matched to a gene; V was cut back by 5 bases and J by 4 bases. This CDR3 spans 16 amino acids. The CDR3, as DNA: TGTGCCAGCAGTGCACCGGGACAGGGGTCGACCACTGAAGCTTTCTTT. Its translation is CASSAPGQGSTTEAFF.